Listed here are 26 T cell receptor beta chains from one sample, sequenced in a study of cytomegalovirus exposure and HLA in healthy donors. Vbeta (60) and Jbeta (13) primers were used in the PCR. Assay used: immunoSEQ multiplex PCR; TCRdb lists only in-frame clones, some missing. The data show some 160,000 clones, around 80% seen once. Sequenced material: PBMCs. Receptors were obtained from a male donor in good health and CMV-seropositive.

The chain links TRBV6-5 to TRBJ1-2; D remains ambiguous. The germline CDR1 and CDR2 sequences are MNHEY and SVGAGI. Trimming removed 6 bases at V and 2 bases at J, with 4 bases between. The CDR3 has 11 amino acids. The CDR3 loop reads CASSPNYGYTF. The CDR3 bases are TGTGCCAGCAGCCCGAACTATGGCTACACCTTC.

The rearrangement joins TRBV27 to TRBJ2-3; 7 bases match TRBD2. Germline CDR1 and CDR2: MNHEY and SMNVEV (reference sequence). V shed 3 bases and J 1 base; nucleotides not matched to a gene: 4. The CDR3 runs 15 residues. CDR3 bases: TGTGCCAGCAGTTTTAGGGACTACCGCACAGATACGCAGTATTTT. It translates to CASSFRDYRTDTQYF.

The chain couples TRBV18 to TRBJ1-1; tentative D call: TRBD1 (5 bases). Germline CDR1 KGHSH, CDR2 LQKENI. Trimming shortened V by 4 bases and J by 2 bases, and 8 bases separated the two germline ends. The CDR3 totals 13 residues. The CDR3 sequence is CASSLTGNTEAFF. The DNA for the CDR3 is TGTGCCAGCTCACTTACAGGCAACACTGAAGCTTTCTTT.

This chain connects TRBV5-1 to TRBJ2-1, with TRBD1 identical over 11 bases. The length of the CDR3 is 14 residues. V lost 4 bases, J lost 7 bases, and 4 bases stayed unmatched. Germline V lookup: CDR1 SGHRS, CDR2 YFSETQ. The chain's CDR3 is CASSPGTGGNEQFF. CDR3 nucleotides: TGCGCCAGCAGCCCAGGGACAGGGGGGAATGAGCAGTTCTTC.

This clone was seen more than once but under ten times. The rearrangement uses TRBV12-5 and TRBJ2-4, with 13 bases matching TRBD2. Germline V gene sequence: CDR1 LGHNT, CDR2 FRNRAP. Germline trimming cut 4 bases from V and 1 base from J; bases unmatched to any gene: 13. The CDR3 runs 20 residues. CDR3 sequence: CASGYRSGLAGTEAKNIQYF. The CDR3 DNA sequence: TGTGCTAGTGGTTACCGATCGGGACTAGCGGGAACCGAGGCCAAAAACATTCAGTACTTC.

The chain recombines TRBV10-3 with TRBJ2-7; 10 nucleotides match TRBD2. Losses at the gene ends were 7 bases for V and 6 bases for J; bases not matched to a gene: 6. The length of the CDR3 is 13 residues. CDR1 is ENHRY and CDR2 is SYGVKD in the germline V gene. DNA of the CDR3: TGTGCCATCAAAGCGGGAGGGCCTGGCGAGCAGTACTTC. Its translation: CAIKAGGPGEQYF.

The rearrangement joins TRBV29-1 to TRBJ2-5, with TRBD1 identical over 9 bases. The V and J ends lost 1 base and 5 bases, in that order; junction bases with no gene match: 8. Germline assignment: CDR1 SQVTM and CDR2 ANQGSEA. The CDR3 sequence is 15 residues long. The DNA for the CDR3 is TGCAGCGTTGAAGGCCCGGGACAGGGCCGGGAGACCCAGTACTTC. It encodes CSVEGPGQGRETQYF.

The V gene is TRBV28, the J gene TRBJ1-6; possible D gene TRBD1, 6 bases. Germline CDR1 and CDR2: MDHEN and SYDVKM. The CDR3 is 14 residues long. The V and J ends lost 11 bases and 5 bases respectively, with 16 bases between them. The CDR3 is CAGAGDIDNSPLHF. The CDR3 region has the DNA TGTGCCGGAGCCGGGGACATCGATAATTCACCCCTCCACTTT.

The chain combines TRBV15 with TRBJ1-6; the D gene is possibly TRBD1 (6 bases). Trimming pared 1 base from V and 6 bases from J, leaving 10 bases between. This CDR3 spans 15 amino acids. CDR1 LNHNV and CDR2 YYDKDF come from the germline V gene (reference sequence). The CDR3 sequence is CATSRGTDFNSPLHF. As DNA, the CDR3 is TGTGCCACCAGCAGAGGGACAGATTTTAATTCACCCCTCCACTTT.

The V and J genes are TRBV19 and TRBJ2-2; no definite D call. Germline values: CDR1 LNHDA, CDR2 SQIVND (reference sequence). Trimming cost V 2 bases and J 2 bases, with 3 bases left between them. The CDR3 spans 13 residues. CDR3 DNA: TGTGCCAGTAGTATACAAAACACCGGGGAGCTGTTTTTT. It encodes CASSIQNTGELFF. The whole variable domain, remainder taken from reference TRBV19 and TRBJ2-2, is DGGITQSPKYLFRKEGQNVTLSCEQNLNHDAMYWYRQDPGQGLRLIYYSQIVNDFQKGDIAEGYSVSREKKESFPLTVTSAQKNPTAFYLCASSIQNTGELFFGEGSRLTVL.

The gene calls are TRBV2 and TRBJ1-1; D call uncertain. V was shortened by 7 bases and J by 5 bases, with 17 bases between the two germline ends. The CDR3 runs to 14 residues. Germline CDR1 reads SNHLY; CDR2 reads FYNNEI. CDR3 sequence reads: CASMRGRSGTEAFF. In DNA form, the CDR3 reads TGTGCCAGCATGCGAGGTCGGAGTGGGACTGAAGCTTTCTTT.

The J gene is TRBJ2-7, the V gene TRBV18; no reliable D call. This CDR3 is built from 15 residues. From germline, CDR1 is KGHSH and CDR2 LQKENI. V was clipped by 1 base and J by 1 base, with 11 bases between them. The CDR3 DNA reads TGTGCCAGCTCACCACGTACAGTTTCTTCCTACGAGCAGTACTTC. Protein product: CASSPRTVSSYEQYF.

The V and J genes are TRBV11-1 and TRBJ2-3; 10 bases are a match to TRBD2. From germline, CDR1 is SGHAT and CDR2 FQDESV (reference sequence). With 3 bases clipped from V and 0 bases from J, the junction kept 6 bases outside the gene matches. There are 17 residues in the CDR3. The CDR3 sequence: CASSFRLAGVSTDTQYF. In nucleotides, the CDR3 is TGTGCCAGCAGCTTCCGGCTAGCGGGAGTCAGCACAGATACGCAGTATTTT.

This sequence joins TRBV2 and TRBJ2-1; TRBD2 agrees at 14 bases. The CDR3 spans 14 residues. Germline V gene sequence: CDR1 SNHLY, CDR2 FYNNEI. V dropped 6 bases and J dropped 6; count of bases not matched to a gene: 1. CDR3 nucleotides: TGTGCCAGCAGGGGGACTAGCGGGAGCAATGAGCAGTTCTTC. This encodes CASRGTSGSNEQFF. The full variable domain, completed using reference TRBV2 and TRBJ2-1, is EPEVTQTPSHQVTQMGQEVILRCVPISNHLYFYWYRQILGQKVEFLVSFYNNEISEKSEIFDDQFSVERPDGSNFTLKIRSTKLEDSAMYFCASRGTSGSNEQFFGPGTRLTVL.

This chain connects TRBV5-1 to TRBJ2-2; 8 bases agree with TRBD2. Per germline, CDR1 SGHRS and CDR2 YFSETQ. This CDR3 is built from 16 residues. V lost 3 bases to trimming and J lost 1 base; unmatched junction nucleotides: 5. The CDR3 sequence is CASSSLTSENTGELFF. The DNA of the CDR3 is TGCGCCAGCAGCTCCCTGACTAGCGAGAACACCGGGGAGCTGTTTTTT.

The chain couples TRBV9 to TRBJ2-1, with 7 bases identical to TRBD2. CDR3 length equals 15 residues. Germline V gene sequence: CDR1 SGDLS, CDR2 YYNGEE. V was clipped by 4 bases and J by 2 bases; unmatched bases: 6. This CDR3 reads CASSPGGLAYNEQFF. The CDR3 nucleotides read TGTGCCAGCAGCCCGGGGGGACTCGCCTACAATGAGCAGTTCTTC.

V is TRBV11-2 and J is TRBJ1-6, with TRBD1 as a possible D gene (5 bases). CDR1 and CDR2 (germline): SGHAT, FQNNGV. Trimming stripped 10 bases from V and 7 bases from J, with 23 bases between. The CDR3 sequence is 16 residues long. CDR3 sequence: CATWGESAPQNSPLHF. The CDR3 bases are TGTGCCACCTGGGGGGAATCCGCCCCCCAGAATTCACCCCTCCACTTT.

The V and J genes are TRBV12-2 and TRBJ1-3. TRBV12-2 is shown as a pseudogene. CDR3 length equals 17 residues. CDR3 amino acids: CASRLAGGGDYGNTIYF. CDR3 DNA sequence: TGTGCAAGTCGCTTAGCGGGGGGAGGGGATTACGGAAACACCATATATTTT.

The CDR3 region has the DNA TGTGCCAGCAGCTGGCCGGGGTACAATGAGCAGTTCTTC. This codes for CASSWPGYNEQFF. This sequence joins TRBV5-8 and TRBJ2-1; possible D gene TRBD2, 5 bases. The CDR3 consists of 13 residues. Trimming removed 3 bases from V and 4 bases from J, with 8 bases in between. Germline V gene data show CDR1 as SGHTS and CDR2 as YDEGEE.

This clone was counted only a few times. This chain connects TRBV2 to TRBJ1-5; TRBD1 is a possible D gene (5 bases). The CDR3 extends over 15 amino acids. Germline CDR1 is SNHLY and CDR2 is FYNNEI. Between the trimmed V and J ends, which lost 0 bases and 4 bases, there was a span of 10 bases. The CDR3 loop reads CASSEALRGNQPQHF. CDR3 in DNA: TGTGCCAGCAGTGAAGCGCTAAGGGGAAATCAGCCCCAGCATTTT.

The chain recombines TRBV5-1 with TRBJ2-2; 14 nucleotides align to TRBD2. The V gene end was trimmed by 3 bases and the J gene end by 5 bases; junction bases not matched to a gene: 6. CDR3 length equals 17 residues. Germline values: CDR1 SGHRS, CDR2 YFSETQ. CDR3 in DNA: TGCGCCAGCAGCTCAGGACTAGCGGGAGGAAGGACCGGGGAGCTGTTTTTT. Protein product: CASSSGLAGGRTGELFF. The variable domain in full, with the rest retrieved from reference TRBV5-1 and TRBJ2-2, is KAGVTQTPRYLIKTRGQQVTLSCSPISGHRSVSWYQQTPGQGLQFLFEYFSETQRNKGNFPGRFSGRQFSNSRSEMNVSTLELGDSALYLCASSSGLAGGRTGELFFGEGSRLTVL.

This chain uses TRBV9 with TRBJ2-5; 10 positions agree with TRBD1. The J call may be mistaken, given a closer DNA end match to TRBJ2-7. This CDR3 comprises 15 residues. The germline V gene encodes CDR1 SGDLS and CDR2 YYNGEE. In DNA form, the CDR3 reads TGTGCCAGCAGCGCCGACAGGGGGCCCTCCTACGAGCAGTACTTC. Its protein product is CASSADRGPSYEQYF.

In its sample, this clone was seen a few times. The chain employs TRBV30 and TRBJ1-1, with 8 bases fitting TRBD1. The CDR3 has 14 residues. V shed 4 bases and J 2 bases; nucleotides not matched to a gene: 6. Germline CDR1 GTSNPN, CDR2 SVGIG (reference sequence). For the CDR3, the DNA is TGTGCCTGGATTCGGACAGGGCGCAACACTGAAGCTTTCTTT. Translating it yields CAWIRTGRNTEAFF.

V gene TRBV11-2 combines with J gene TRBJ2-3; a possible D gene is TRBD2 (6 bases). This CDR3 is 14 amino acids long. CDR1 and CDR2 (germline): SGHAT, FQNNGV. The ends were cut back, 4 bases at V and 7 bases at J, with 15 bases in the middle. CDR3 sequence reads: CASSSGLGGNTQYF. CDR3 bases: TGTGCCAGCAGCTCGGGACTGGGCGGGAATACGCAGTATTTT.

The chain couples TRBV5-6 to TRBJ2-7, with D perhaps matching TRBD2 (6 bases). V gave up 0 bases and J gave up 2 bases, with 9 bases separating them. Germline V gives CDR1 SGHDT, CDR2 YYEEEE. CDR3 size: 14 residues. CDR3 in amino acids: CASSLGGVPYEQYF. DNA for the CDR3: TGTGCCAGCAGCTTGGGGGGGGTTCCCTACGAGCAGTACTTC.

This rearrangement joins TRBV14 to TRBJ1-1, with no clear D. This CDR3 region has 13 residues. CDR1 is SGHDN, CDR2 FVKESK, per germline. Trimming shortened V by 0 bases and J by 1 base, and 3 bases separated the two germline ends. DNA of the CDR3: TGTGCCAGCAGCCAAGAGGCGAACACTGAAGCTTTCTTT. It yields the protein CASSQEANTEAFF.